The 21 T cell receptor beta chains presented below share a single source sample, sequenced in a study of cytomegalovirus exposure and HLA in healthy donors. The PCR used 60 Vbeta and 13 Jbeta primers. Produced via immunoSEQ multiplex PCR; TCRdb's table is partial and in-frame only. The table records some 200,000 clones, approximately 78% of them present only once. The specimen was PBMCs. Receptor source: a woman between 18 and 30 years old in good health and CMV-seronegative.

The chain is built from TRBV27 and TRBJ2-3; D uncertain. Germline V gives CDR1 MNHEY, CDR2 SMNVEV (reference sequence). Trimming stripped 5 bases from V and 9 bases from J, with 12 bases between. The length of the CDR3 is 12 residues. The CDR3 is CASSPSLETQYF. CDR3 DNA sequence: TGTGCCAGCAGTCCCTCACTGGAGACGCAGTATTTT.

The V and J genes are TRBV6-5 and TRBJ2-3; D call uncertain. CDR3 length: 13 residues. V was trimmed by 6 bases and J by 2 bases, leaving 9 bases between them. Germline V gene lookup returns CDR1 MNHEY and CDR2 SVGAGI. CDR3 in amino acids: CASSRGSTDTQYF. In DNA, the CDR3 is TGTGCCAGCAGCCGCGGATCCACAGATACGCAGTATTTT.

The chain combines TRBV6-5 with TRBJ2-5; 9 bases map to TRBD1. The CDR3 consists of 13 residues. In germline, CDR1 is MNHEY, CDR2 SVGAGI. Trimming at V came to 4 bases and at J to 5 bases, leaving 2 bases not matched to a gene. CDR3 region: CASSSTGGETQYF. CDR3 nucleotide sequence: TGTGCCAGCAGTTCGACAGGGGGGGAGACCCAGTACTTC.

This sequence joins TRBV30 and TRBJ1-1; D unresolved. Germline loops: CDR1 GTSNPN, CDR2 SVGIG (reference sequence). The ends were cut back, 5 bases at V and 11 bases at J, with 12 bases in the middle. The CDR3 is 10 residues long. The CDR3 loop reads CAWGSTVAFF. For the CDR3, the DNA is TGTGCCTGGGGGTCTACAGTTGCTTTCTTT.

The rearrangement joins TRBV13 to TRBJ2-1; TRBD2 matches at 8 bases. With V trimmed by 3 bases and J by 7 bases, 8 bases remained unmatched. Per the germline V gene, CDR1 is PRHDT and CDR2 is FYEKMQ (reference sequence). The CDR3 runs to 15 residues. This chain's CDR3 is CASSFGAGGMNEQFF. CDR3 DNA sequence: TGTGCCAGCAGCTTTGGCGCGGGGGGCATGAATGAGCAGTTCTTC. Combining the CDR3 with reference TRBV13 and TRBJ2-1 gives the whole variable domain AAGVIQSPRHLIKEKRETATLKCYPIPRHDTVYWYQQGPGQDPQFLISFYEKMQSDKGSIPDRFSAQQFSDYHSELNMSSLELGDSALYFCASSFGAGGMNEQFFGPGTRLTVL.

This clone appeared a few times. The J gene is TRBJ2-3, the V gene TRBV19; 7 bases line up with TRBD2. CDR1 LNHDA and CDR2 SQIVND come from the germline V gene (reference sequence). V was clipped by 8 bases and J by 7 bases; unmatched bases: 9. The CDR3 totals 13 residues. CDR3 loop: CASLGGSGNTQYF. CDR3 in DNA: TGTGCCAGTCTGGGCGGGAGTGGGAATACGCAGTATTTT.

This chain connects TRBV7-8 to TRBJ2-1, with D possibly being TRBD1 (6 bases). Trimming cost V 6 bases and J 7 bases, with 10 bases left between them. Germline CDR1 SGHVS, CDR2 FQNEAQ. CDR3 size: 12 residues. In DNA, the CDR3 is TGTGCCAGCAGGGCGCAGGGGAATGAGCAGTTCTTC. Translating gives CASRAQGNEQFF.

V is TRBV6-1 and J is TRBJ1-5; 7 bases agree with TRBD1. This CDR3 has 16 amino acids. The germline CDR1 and CDR2 sequences are MNHNS and SASEGT. V dropped 4 bases and J dropped 0; count of bases not matched to a gene: 6. The CDR3: CASSASYRGSNQPQHF. The CDR3 coding sequence is TGTGCCAGCAGTGCTTCTTACAGGGGTAGCAATCAGCCCCAGCATTTT.

The chain uses TRBV2 and TRBJ2-2; TRBD2 matches at 12 bases. J was trimmed by 2 bases and V by 6 bases; bases with no gene match: 7. The CDR3 spans 17 residues. CDR1 and CDR2 (germline): SNHLY, FYNNEI. CDR3 sequence (DNA): TGTGCCAGCAGGGCGACTAGCGGGGGATCTAACACCGGGGAGCTGTTTTTT. This translates into CASRATSGGSNTGELFF. Based on the CDR3 plus reference TRBV2 and TRBJ2-2, the full variable domain is EPEVTQTPSHQVTQMGQEVILRCVPISNHLYFYWYRQILGQKVEFLVSFYNNEISEKSEIFDDQFSVERPDGSNFTLKIRSTKLEDSAMYFCASRATSGGSNTGELFFGEGSRLTVL.

The chain carries TRBV5-1 and TRBJ2-3; 11 nucleotides align to TRBD2. The CDR3 runs to 14 residues. CDR1 SGHRS and CDR2 YFSETQ come from the germline V gene. The J segment lost 7 bases and the V segment lost 4 bases, leaving 5 bases of the junction unmatched. For the CDR3, the DNA is TGCGCCAGCAGCCCTGGGACTAGCGGATATACGCAGTATTTT. Protein: CASSPGTSGYTQYF.

The chain joins TRBV15 to TRBJ2-1; TRBD2 matches 13 bases. The CDR3 spans 19 residues. After removal of 5 bases from V and 8 bases from J, the junction contained 18 bases not matched to a gene. CDR1 and CDR2 (germline): LNHNV, YYDKDF (reference sequence). The CDR3 sequence: CATSRGLAGTRSGPDEQFF. The CDR3 region has the DNA TGTGCCACCAGCCGGGGACTAGCGGGAACCCGGTCTGGGCCGGATGAGCAGTTCTTC.

For the CDR3, the DNA is TGTGCCAGCAGCGTAGTAGGTGGCAGGGGCTTCCACGAGCAGTACTTC. This translates into CASSVVGGRGFHEQYF. This chain links TRBV9 with TRBJ2-7; the D gene is possibly TRBD1 (6 bases). This CDR3 has 16 amino acids. Germline assignment: CDR1 SGDLS and CDR2 YYNGEE. V lost 0 bases and J 5 bases, leaving 18 bases between the germline ends.

The V gene is TRBV5-8, the J gene TRBJ1-1; TRBD1 matches 7 bases. CDR3 size: 14 residues. CDR1 and CDR2 (germline): SGHTS, YDEGEE. J gave up 7 bases and V 2 bases, and 8 bases lay outside the gene matches. The CDR3 nucleotides are TGTGCCAGCAGCTTAGGAGGGGGCGCGATTGAAGCTTTCTTT. Translating gives CASSLGGGAIEAFF.

The chain links TRBV5-1 to TRBJ2-1; no clear D gene. The CDR3 runs to 16 residues. Trimming pared 2 bases from V and 0 bases from J, leaving 12 bases between. Looked up from germline, CDR1 is SGHRS and CDR2 is YFSETQ. The DNA for the CDR3 is TGCGCCAGCAGCTTCTCGCAGGCCAGCTCCTACAATGAGCAGTTCTTC. Its translation is CASSFSQASSYNEQFF.

J is TRBJ2-5 and V is TRBV7-9; TRBD2 might be the D (6 bases). Germline CDR1 is SEHNR and CDR2 is FQNEAQ (reference sequence). The CDR3 covers 15 residues. Trimming removed 4 bases from V and 0 bases from J, with 12 bases in between. The CDR3 DNA is TGTGCCAGCAGCTCGACTAGTCCGTACCAAGAGACCCAGTACTTC. Translated, it gives CASSSTSPYQETQYF. Looking up the rest from reference TRBV7-9 and TRBJ2-5 gives the full variable domain: DTGVSQNPRHKITKRGQNVTFRCDPISEHNRLYWYRQTLGQGPEFLTYFQNEAQLEKSRLLSDRFSAERPKGSFSTLEIQRTEQGDSAMYLCASSSTSPYQETQYFGPGTRLLVL.

This chain uses TRBV7-9 with TRBJ1-2, with D perhaps matching TRBD1 (5 bases). The germline V gene has CDR1 SEHNR and CDR2 FQNEAQ (reference sequence). The CDR3 extends over 15 amino acids. V gave up 2 bases and J gave up 6 bases, with 16 bases separating them. The DNA of the CDR3 is TGTGCCAGCAGCTTAACCCAGTCAGGGTCGGATGGCTACACCTTC. Its protein is CASSLTQSGSDGYTF.

This clone is a singleton in its sample. V gene TRBV6-5 combines with J gene TRBJ2-5, with TRBD1 matching 7 bases. The J call may not be correct, given that the DNA end is closer to TRBJ2-7. This CDR3 has 14 amino acids. Germline loops: CDR1 MNHEY, CDR2 SVGAGI. The DNA for the CDR3 is TGTGCCAGCAGTTACGGAGACAGGGCGTACGAGCAGTACTTC. It specifies CASSYGDRAYEQYF.

The chain is built from TRBV29-1 and TRBJ1-1, with TRBD1 identical over 7 bases. V trimming: 3 bases; J trimming: 10 bases; junction bases outside the gene matches: 17. The length of the CDR3 is 15 residues. The germline V gene encodes CDR1 SQVTM and CDR2 ANQGSEA. This chain's CDR3 is CSVEWFEQGVLRAFF. CDR3 DNA: TGCAGCGTTGAGTGGTTTGAGCAGGGGGTCCTGAGAGCTTTCTTT.

The rearrangement joins TRBV5-6 to TRBJ2-3; D is undetermined. There are 11 residues in the CDR3. Between the trimmed V and J ends, which lost 6 bases and 5 bases, there was a span of 7 bases. Germline values: CDR1 SGHDT, CDR2 YYEEEE. DNA for the CDR3: TGTGCCAGCACCACGGGAGATACGCAGTATTTT. Amino acid sequence: CASTTGDTQYF.

V is TRBV28 and J is TRBJ2-3; 10 bases are shared with TRBD2. The trim removed 6 bases at V and 5 bases at J, leaving 8 bases unmatched. CDR1 and CDR2 (germline): MDHEN, SYDVKM. The CDR3 loop spans 15 amino acids. This CDR3 reads CASRTTSGMGDTQYF. For the CDR3, the DNA is TGTGCCAGCAGGACCACTAGCGGGATGGGAGATACGCAGTATTTT.

The J gene is TRBJ2-7, the V gene TRBV4-1, with D possibly TRBD2 on 6 matching bases. CDR3 size: 13 residues. V was trimmed by 5 bases and J by 3 bases, leaving 11 bases between them. Germline lookup yields CDR1 MGHRA and CDR2 YSYEKL. The CDR3 loop reads CASSVAGGYEQYF. CDR3 bases: TGCGCCAGCAGCGTCGCCGGGGGCTACGAGCAGTACTTC.